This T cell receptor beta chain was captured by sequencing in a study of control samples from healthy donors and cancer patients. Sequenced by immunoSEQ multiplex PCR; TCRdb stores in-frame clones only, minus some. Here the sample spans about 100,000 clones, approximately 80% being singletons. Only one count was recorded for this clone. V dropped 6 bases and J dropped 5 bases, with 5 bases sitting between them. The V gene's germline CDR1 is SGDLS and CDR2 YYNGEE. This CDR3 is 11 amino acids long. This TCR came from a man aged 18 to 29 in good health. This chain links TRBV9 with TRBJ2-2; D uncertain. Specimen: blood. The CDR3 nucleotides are TGTGCCAGCACCCGGACCGGGGAGCTGTTTTTT. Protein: CASTRTGELFF.